This T cell receptor beta chain emerged from a study of neurological immune-mediated disorders. Whole-study findings and limits: The greatest TCR clonal expansion appeared in HTLV-1-associated myelopathy and the smallest, falling below healthy controls, in multiple sclerosis.

Germline V gene lookup returns CDR1 SGHVS and CDR2 FQNEAQ. Trimming removed 1 base at V and 4 bases at J, with 14 bases between. The CDR3 extends over 15 amino acids. Template-switch 5'RACE cDNA synthesis added a 10-nucleotide unique molecular identifier. TCRdb re-called the 5' RACE reads with MiXCR, one entry per CDR3 protein. The sample has fewer than 75,000 distinct CDR3 sequences; 4.5% to 5.5% are singletons. Unsorted libraries were generated from 2 million PBMCs held at -80 degrees C. This clonotype was counted many times. The antigen remains undetermined. The sequencing input was PBMCs. This rearrangement joins TRBV7-8 to TRBJ2-7, with a tentative D call TRBD2 (7 bases). The clonotype was recovered from a man between 25 and 39 years old with multiple sclerosis. CDR3 DNA: TGTGCCAGCAGCTTAGAGGGGGGGATAGGGTACGAGCAGTACTTC. This translates into CASSLEGGIGYEQYF.